The subject of this entry is one T cell receptor beta chain. As yet, its antigen is unknown. The data stem from a study of T cell responses to AZD1222 COVID-19 vaccine. Findings and caveats of the study: Donors, mostly white British, included more females; clonal diversity was possibly underestimated. Repertoire sampling occurred only after the peak T cell response. Dominant at 160-218 and 743-854, vaccine-associated CD4 TCRs also spanned spike.

Assay: immunoSEQ multiplex PCR; the TCRdb copy retains only in-frame clones and omits some. The sample shows 75,000 to 100,000 clones, 86% of them seen only once. CDR1 is SGHDT, CDR2 YYEEEE, per germline. V lost 2 bases to trimming and J lost 2 bases, with 13 bases between them. The CDR3 runs 15 residues. This rearrangement joins TRBV5-6 to TRBJ1-1, with a possible D match to TRBD1 (5 bases). This TCR came from an adult in good health. Sequences were derived from peripheral blood, sampled on day 0 of AZD1222 vaccination. Here the CDR3 DNA reads TGTGCCAGCAGCTTCGCCGACAGATTAAACACTGAAGCTTTCTTT. Translated: CASSFADRLNTEAFF.